This T cell receptor beta chain was identified during a study of blood T cell repertoires in COVID-19. Study-level background: Italy, Spain and the United States were the sources of the convalescent and acute COVID-19 samples.

Patients at the Seattle site were enrolled during active infection and followed longitudinally. CDR3 length: 13 amino acids. CDR1 MNHNY and CDR2 SVGAGI come from the germline V gene (reference sequence). V was pared by 2 bases and J by 6 bases, with 3 bases of the junction left unmatched. Using immunoSEQ multiplex PCR, the repertoire was profiled, and TCRdb retains in-frame clones only, with some absent. The sample consists of about 130,000 clones, roughly 90% of them appearing once. The TCR comes from a man aged 60-69 years with COVID-19, enrolled during active disease. V gene TRBV6-6 combines with J gene TRBJ1-2; 7 bases align to TRBD1. Sequencing input: peripheral blood. CDR3 nucleotide sequence: TGTGCCAGCAGTTACGGGACAGAGGATGGCTACACCTTC. Its translation: CASSYGTEDGYTF.